These T cell receptor beta chains were read from a single sample in a study of T cells after yellow fever vaccination. TCRdb re-called the 5' RACE reads through MiXCR, storing one row per CDR3 protein. The sample holds more than 80,000 distinct CDR3 sequences; approximately 5.5% are singletons and the top ten take approximately 39%. Sequences were derived from CD8+ T cells sorted from PBMCs, sampled 10 days after the yellow fever booster vaccination. Receptor source: a young man who received the YFV17D yellow fever vaccine. CDR3s leave out the opening cysteine and the closing phenylalanine or tryptophan.

J gene: TRBJ2-5
V gene: TRBV7-8
CDR3 protein: ASRPRDRVETQY

J gene: TRBJ2-1
V gene: TRBV6-2/TRBV6-3
CDR3 protein: ASRYLAEGGHNEQF

J gene: TRBJ1-1
V gene: TRBV6-2/TRBV6-3
CDR3 protein: ASSRGRIEAF

J gene: TRBJ2-3
V gene: TRBV6-1
CDR3 protein: ASSEPGTGGTDTQY

J gene: TRBJ2-7
V gene: TRBV11-2
CDR3 protein: ASSPGQGDQYEQY

J gene: TRBJ2-2
V gene: TRBV12-3/TRBV12-4
CDR3 protein: ASRATTGTHTGELF

J gene: TRBJ2-6
V gene: TRBV5-5
CDR3 protein: ASRESGANVLT

J gene: TRBJ2-1
V gene: TRBV15
CDR3 protein: ATRQDRVSDEQF

J gene: TRBJ2-4
V gene: TRBV27
CDR3 protein: ASSPGTGVGIQY

J gene: TRBJ2-1
V gene: TRBV20-1
CDR3 protein: SARDRGLLNEQF

J gene: TRBJ2-3
V gene: TRBV28
CDR3 protein: ASSEDRGTDTQY

J gene: TRBJ1-2
V gene: TRBV4-3
CDR3 protein: ASSQDHRVIR

J gene: TRBJ1-2
V gene: TRBV7-9
CDR3 protein: ASAGQGVFGYT

J gene: TRBJ1-4
V gene: TRBV19
CDR3 protein: ASKLGTPNEKLF

J gene: TRBJ2-2
V gene: TRBV6-5
CDR3 protein: ASRPYRGLTGELF

J gene: TRBJ1-3
V gene: TRBV6-5
CDR3 protein: ASTGSGNTIY

J gene: TRBJ2-2
V gene: TRBV19
CDR3 protein: ASKSEGSTGELF

J gene: TRBJ2-2
V gene: TRBV7-9
CDR3 protein: ASSSPTGANTGELF

J gene: TRBJ2-5
V gene: TRBV12-5
CDR3 protein: ASGLAGFGETQY

J gene: TRBJ1-3
V gene: TRBV6-1
CDR3 protein: ASRPFLSSGNTIY

J gene: TRBJ2-1
V gene: TRBV7-9
CDR3 protein: ASTFISYEQF

J gene: TRBJ1-5
V gene: TRBV5-5
CDR3 protein: ASSLIDQPQH

J gene: TRBJ2-3
V gene: TRBV4-3
CDR3 protein: ASSQTTKGQGADTQY

J gene: TRBJ1-3
V gene: TRBV21-1
CDR3 protein: ASSKDLPRQGALGNTIY

J gene: TRBJ2-1
V gene: TRBV7-8
CDR3 protein: ASSLARDRGFSYNEQF

J gene: TRBJ2-7
V gene: TRBV5-1
CDR3 protein: ASSRGRDFGEQY

J gene: TRBJ2-7
V gene: TRBV9
CDR3 protein: ASSVEDSVSYEQY

J gene: TRBJ1-2
V gene: TRBV5-1
CDR3 protein: ASSVKGQGYGYT

J gene: TRBJ2-5
V gene: TRBV7-9
CDR3 protein: ASSQGPSAGETQY

J gene: TRBJ2-3
V gene: TRBV24-1
CDR3 protein: ATSDRAPDTQY

J gene: TRBJ1-6
V gene: TRBV3-1
CDR3 protein: ASSQMTGNSPLH